Below, 32 T cell receptor beta chains from the same sample are listed, as sequenced in a study of cytomegalovirus exposure and HLA in healthy donors. PCR amplification relied on 60 Vbeta primers (plus 13 Jbeta primers). The protocol was immunoSEQ multiplex PCR, while the TCRdb copy is restricted to in-frame clones and leaves out a portion. The profile shows 150,000 or so clones, roughly 79% of them singletons. Sequencing used PBMCs. The receptor set was obtained from a man aged 35-49 years in good health and CMV-seronegative.

The genes are TRBV2 and TRBJ2-1; 7 bases map to TRBD1. After removal of 5 bases from V and 8 bases from J, the junction contained 6 bases not matched to a gene. This CDR3 spans 13 amino acids. Germline V gene sequence: CDR1 SNHLY, CDR2 FYNNEI. CDR3 sequence (DNA): TGTGCCAGCAGTCCGACACAGGGGTATGAGCAGTTCTTC. Encoded protein: CASSPTQGYEQFF.

This chain joins TRBV5-1 and TRBJ2-1, with TRBD2 identical over 7 bases. With V trimmed by 4 bases and J by 0 bases, 7 bases remained unmatched. Germline CDR1 reads SGHRS; CDR2 reads YFSETQ. The length of the CDR3 is 16 residues. The CDR3, as DNA: TGCGCCAGCAGCACCCGAGCGGGAATCTCCTACAATGAGCAGTTCTTC. This encodes CASSTRAGISYNEQFF.

The chain joins TRBV7-2 to TRBJ2-2, with TRBD2 as a possible D gene (6 bases). Germline V lookup: CDR1 SGHTA, CDR2 FQGNSA. The CDR3 totals 15 residues. V was shortened by 2 bases and J by 5 bases, with 12 bases between the two germline ends. CDR3 region: CASSLRLVGTGELFF. CDR3 nucleotide sequence: TGTGCCAGCAGCTTAAGACTAGTGGGGACCGGGGAGCTGTTTTTT.

V and J are TRBV28 and TRBJ2-3, with a possible D match to TRBD2 (6 bases). Trimming pared 4 bases from V and 9 bases from J, leaving 14 bases between. The CDR3 covers 13 residues. From germline, CDR1 is MDHEN and CDR2 SYDVKM. The CDR3 bases are TGTGCCAGCAGTTGGCTTCGGGGGAACACGCAGTATTTT. It translates to CASSWLRGNTQYF.

This chain connects TRBV6-5 to TRBJ1-5; 7 nucleotides line up with TRBD1. J lost 7 bases, V lost 6 bases, and 6 bases had no gene match. The V gene's germline CDR1 is MNHEY and CDR2 SVGAGI. The CDR3 covers 13 residues. The DNA of the CDR3 is TGTGCCAGCAGCCTGCTAGGGGGCCAGCCCCAGCATTTT. This translates into CASSLLGGQPQHF.

About this clone: A read error may produce the germline difference seen at one junction end. The gene calls are TRBV7-9 and TRBJ1-1; D uncertain. Germline V CDR1 and CDR2: SEHNR, FQNEAQ (reference sequence). The CDR3 is 14 amino acids. Here the CDR3 reads CSSSFFPGGPEAFF. The CDR3 region has the DNA TGTTCCAGCAGCTTTTTCCCGGGCGGGCCTGAAGCTTTCTTT.

The chain links TRBV28 to TRBJ2-1; 8 nucleotides match TRBD2. Germline CDR1 MDHEN, CDR2 SYDVKM. The CDR3 runs to 15 residues. V gave up 3 bases and J gave up 7 bases; unmatched junction bases: 8. The CDR3 spells CASSLAGGGRNEQFF. The CDR3 region has the DNA TGTGCCAGCAGTTTGGCGGGAGGAGGTCGGAATGAGCAGTTCTTC.

This rearrangement joins TRBV15 to TRBJ1-2; 10 nucleotides agree with TRBD1. Germline CDR1 is LNHNV and CDR2 is YYDKDF (reference sequence). Losses at the gene ends were 1 base for V and 4 bases for J; bases not matched to a gene: 6. This CDR3 contains 16 residues. CDR3 coding DNA: TGTGCCACCAGCAGAGCAGGACAGGGGGGCTCCTATGGCTACACCTTC. Protein sequence: CATSRAGQGGSYGYTF.

The V and J genes are TRBV6-5 and TRBJ1-1; the match to TRBD1 covers 9 bases. Germline V gene sequence: CDR1 MNHEY, CDR2 SVGAGI. Trimming took 7 bases from V and 7 from J; bases not matched to a gene: 7. The CDR3 covers 13 residues. CDR3 in DNA: TGTGCCAGCATCGGACAGGGGATAGGTGAAGCTTTCTTT. Translation gives CASIGQGIGEAFF.

The gene calls are TRBV6-1 and TRBJ2-7, with 7 bases identical to TRBD1. Germline lookup yields CDR1 MNHNS and CDR2 SASEGT. J was trimmed by 0 bases and V by 8 bases; bases with no gene match: 4. This CDR3 comprises 13 residues. CDR3 DNA sequence: TGTGCCAGCTACCGGGACAGCTCCTACGAGCAGTACTTC. Translation: CASYRDSSYEQYF.

The genes are TRBV6-5 and TRBJ2-1; possibly TRBD2 for D (7 bases). Trimming took off 4 bases at V and 12 bases at J, with 16 bases between the two ends. Germline CDR1 and CDR2: MNHEY and SVGAGI. This CDR3 is 13 amino acids long. CDR3: CASSSIYREGQFF. The CDR3, as DNA: TGTGCCAGCAGTTCAATTTACAGGGAGGGGCAGTTCTTC.

V and J are TRBV5-1 and TRBJ2-3; TRBD2 aligns across 11 bases. CDR3 length: 16 residues. Germline CDR1 SGHRS, CDR2 YFSETQ. V lost 4 bases and J lost 5; bases outside the gene matches: 9. This chain's CDR3 is CASSLSGTSGLDTQYF. In DNA, the CDR3 is TGCGCCAGCAGCCTGTCCGGGACTAGCGGCCTAGATACGCAGTATTTT.

V and J are TRBV5-1 and TRBJ1-3, with TRBD1 matching 8 bases. This CDR3 contains 15 residues. The junction had 0 bases not matched to a gene; V was cut back by 1 base and J by 0 bases. CDR1 SGHRS and CDR2 YFSETQ come from the germline V gene. CDR3 in DNA: TGCGCCAGCAGCTTGACAGGGGGCTCTGGAAACACCATATATTTT. Its protein is CASSLTGGSGNTIYF.

The rearrangement links TRBV5-1 to TRBJ2-1; D call uncertain. V was pared by 1 base and J by 2 bases, with 4 bases between. Germline CDR1 and CDR2: SGHRS and YFSETQ. The CDR3 spans 13 residues. The CDR3 bases are TGCGCCAGCAGCTTGACTACCTACAATGAGCAGTTCTTC. Translating it yields CASSLTTYNEQFF.

The chain has TRBV6-5 and TRBJ2-5; 10 bases fit TRBD1. CDR3 size: 15 residues. V lost 3 bases, J lost 4 bases, and 5 bases stayed unmatched. Germline V CDR1 and CDR2: MNHEY, SVGAGI. The CDR3 spells CASSYGTGVGETQYF. The DNA of the CDR3 is TGTGCCAGCAGTTATGGGACAGGGGTAGGAGAGACCCAGTACTTC.

This clone was seen only once. The chain combines TRBV5-1 with TRBJ1-1; 7 bases are a match to TRBD1. Looked up from germline, CDR1 is SGHRS and CDR2 is YFSETQ. CDR3 length equals 18 residues. The J segment lost 0 bases and the V segment lost 4 bases, leaving 15 bases of the junction unmatched. Written as DNA, the CDR3 is TGCGCCAGCAGCCAAAACAGGGGAAATGGGGCTCTGAACACTGAAGCTTTCTTT. Protein product: CASSQNRGNGALNTEAFF.

The chain employs TRBV10-3 and TRBJ2-3; tentatively, D is TRBD1 (6 bases). Germline CDR1 is ENHRY and CDR2 is SYGVKD. V dropped 2 bases and J dropped 5 bases, with 14 bases sitting between them. The CDR3 extends over 15 amino acids. The CDR3 protein is CAISERMGAGDTQYF. In DNA form, the CDR3 reads TGTGCCATCAGTGAGCGGATGGGGGCCGGAGATACGCAGTATTTT.

This chain connects TRBV7-8 to TRBJ2-1; 7 positions match TRBD2. Per germline, CDR1 SGHVS and CDR2 FQNEAQ. Germline trimming cut 5 bases from V and 9 bases from J; bases unmatched to any gene: 25. The CDR3 extends over 19 amino acids. This chain's CDR3 is CASSPRRRAAPSGLGEQFF. DNA for the CDR3: TGTGCCAGCAGCCCTCGACGACGGGCAGCGCCTAGCGGCCTCGGTGAGCAGTTCTTC.

This chain uses TRBV7-9 with TRBJ2-2, with D perhaps matching TRBD1 (5 bases). The CDR3 is made up of 17 amino acids. The germline V gene encodes CDR1 SEHNR and CDR2 FQNEAQ (reference sequence). V lost 3 bases and J 4 bases, leaving 18 bases between the germline ends. The CDR3 bases are TGTGCCAGCAGCTTTGGACACGGGTCCCCGGGCACCGGGGAGCTGTTTTTT. It yields the protein CASSFGHGSPGTGELFF.

The CDR3 DNA sequence: TGTGCCAGCAGTCTAAGGGCAGGGCCCTCAGATACGCAGTATTTT. Its translation: CASSLRAGPSDTQYF. V and J are TRBV6-5 and TRBJ2-3; D might be TRBD1 (5 bases). V was trimmed by 5 bases and J by 4 bases, leaving 16 bases between them. There are 15 residues in the CDR3. CDR1 MNHEY and CDR2 SVGAGI come from the germline V gene.

To note about this clone: A read error may account for a junction end that differs from germline. The V call is TRBV7-7, the J call TRBJ2-1; D assignment may be TRBD1 or TRBD2 (5 bases each). Per germline, CDR1 SSHAT and CDR2 FNYEAQ (reference sequence). The length of the CDR3 is 16 residues. The CDR3 DNA follows: TGTGCTAGCAGGGCGGAAGGACTCAAGAAAACCAATGAGCAGTTCTTC. It codes for CASRAEGLKKTNEQFF.

The rearrangement uses TRBV5-1 and TRBJ2-3; weak D call: TRBD1 (6 bases). The CDR3 is made up of 13 amino acids. With 4 bases removed from V and 2 bases from J, the gap between germline ends came to 8 bases. Germline V gene data show CDR1 as SGHRS and CDR2 as YFSETQ. In DNA form, the CDR3 reads TGCGCCAGCAGCGGGGACAACACAGATACGCAGTATTTT. It translates to CASSGDNTDTQYF.

A note on this clone: Other DNA sequences in this specimen translate into the identical CDR3. This chain joins TRBV5-1 and TRBJ1-4, with 7 bases matching TRBD1. Looked up from germline, CDR1 is SGHRS and CDR2 is YFSETQ. This CDR3 comprises 14 residues. Trimming cost V 4 bases and J 4 bases; bases outside gene matches: 4. The CDR3 protein is CASSPGTVNEKLFF. The CDR3 nucleotides read TGCGCCAGCAGCCCTGGGACAGTTAATGAAAAACTGTTTTTT.

This chain uses TRBV7-9 with TRBJ2-1; 8 bases match TRBD1. V shed 4 bases, J shed 5 bases, and the junction held 10 bases outside the gene matches. There are 16 residues in the CDR3. Germline V gene lookup returns CDR1 SEHNR and CDR2 FQNEAQ (reference sequence). In DNA form, the CDR3 reads TGTGCCAGCAGCTCGGCCGGGACAGGACCCCACAATGAGCAGTTCTTC. Its protein is CASSSAGTGPHNEQFF.

The gene calls are TRBV28 and TRBJ1-1; D ambiguous. This CDR3 region has 14 residues. Germline CDR1 MDHEN, CDR2 SYDVKM. Trimming removed 7 bases at V and 1 base at J, with 13 bases between. CDR3 nucleotide sequence: TGTGCCAGCATCCTATCCCTCACGAACACTGAAGCTTTCTTT. The encoded protein is CASILSLTNTEAFF.

The chain is built from TRBV5-1 and TRBJ1-5; a weak D match, TRBD1 (5 bases). CDR3 size: 14 residues. Germline CDR1 reads SGHRS; CDR2 reads YFSETQ. The V gene lost 0 bases and the J gene lost 7 bases, with 11 bases spanning the gap. The CDR3 spells CASSLAGDGQPQHF. CDR3 in DNA: TGCGCCAGCAGCTTGGCGGGGGATGGACAGCCCCAGCATTTT. The full variable domain, with the rest looked up from reference TRBV5-1 and TRBJ1-5, is KAGVTQTPRYLIKTRGQQVTLSCSPISGHRSVSWYQQTPGQGLQFLFEYFSETQRNKGNFPGRFSGRQFSNSRSEMNVSTLELGDSALYLCASSLAGDGQPQHFGDGTRLSIL.

The sample holds a few counts of this clone. This sequence joins TRBV6-5 and TRBJ2-7, with 8 bases aligning to TRBD1. This CDR3 has 14 residues. Per germline, CDR1 MNHEY and CDR2 SVGAGI. The junction had 6 bases not matched to a gene; V was cut back by 6 bases and J by 2 bases. This CDR3 is CASSTGTGAYEQYV. The CDR3 DNA is TGTGCCAGCAGCACCGGGACAGGCGCCTACGAGCAGTACGTC.

The chain's CDR3 is CATASGRAYTQYF. The CDR3 nucleotides are TGTGCCACCGCAAGCGGGAGGGCATATACGCAGTATTTT. J is TRBJ2-3 and V is TRBV19; 10 nucleotides agree with TRBD2. Trimming removed 10 bases from V and 7 bases from J; junction bases left unmatched: 8. Germline assignment: CDR1 LNHDA and CDR2 SQIVND (reference sequence). The CDR3 is 13 residues long.

The J gene is TRBJ1-1, the V gene TRBV29-1; D not certain. The germline CDR1 and CDR2 sequences are SQVTM and ANQGSEA. The CDR3 is 11 residues long. Deletions cut 2 bases from V and 7 bases from J, with 8 bases between. The CDR3: CSVEPGDEAFF. The CDR3 DNA sequence: TGCAGCGTTGAACCCGGGGATGAAGCTTTCTTT.

Only a few counts were recorded for this clone. The genes are TRBV29-1 and TRBJ2-1; D perhaps matches TRBD1 (5 bases). Per germline, CDR1 SQVTM and CDR2 ANQGSEA. Trimming left V 4 bases short and J 8 bases short, with 9 bases between. This CDR3 comprises 11 residues. The CDR3 reads CSVGQGDEQFF. The CDR3 DNA is TGCAGCGTTGGGCAAGGGGATGAGCAGTTCTTC.

The gene calls are TRBV4-1 and TRBJ2-7; TRBD2 is a possible D gene (5 bases). CDR1 is MGHRA and CDR2 is YSYEKL in the germline V gene. Trimming cost V 4 bases and J 2 bases, with 15 bases left between them. This CDR3 contains 15 residues. The CDR3 here is CASSPGLEPTYEQYF. The CDR3 DNA is TGCGCCAGCAGCCCCGGACTGGAACCTACCTACGAGCAGTACTTC.

This clone was counted once. The rearrangement links TRBV11-3 to TRBJ2-5; 7 nucleotides match TRBD2. CDR1 is SGHNT and CDR2 is YENEEA in the germline V gene. This CDR3 comprises 16 residues. V lost 5 bases to trimming and J lost 4 bases; unmatched junction nucleotides: 13. CDR3 DNA sequence: TGTGCCAGCAGCCGAGGCATTGCGGGAGCCGGAGAGACCCAGTACTTC. Amino acids: CASSRGIAGAGETQYF. The whole variable domain, remainder taken from reference TRBV11-3 and TRBJ2-5, is EAGVVQSPRYKIIEKKQPVAFWCNPISGHNTLYWYLQNLGQGPELLIRYENEEAVDDSQLPKDRFSAERLKGVDSTLKIQPAELGDSAVYLCASSRGIAGAGETQYFGPGTRLLVL.